Detailed here is one T cell receptor (beta chain). This entry belongs to a study of OX40 agonist ivuxolimab in advanced cancers. Produced via immunoSEQ multiplex PCR; TCRdb's table is partial and in-frame only. Here the sample spans 53,000 or so clones, about 88% being singletons. Trimming removed 4 bases from V and 4 bases from J; junction bases left unmatched: 6. The CDR3 is 14 amino acids. Looked up from germline, CDR1 is SGHRS and CDR2 is YFSETQ. Here the sequenced sample was CD4+ or CD8+ T cells sorted from blood, taken in a trial of the OX40 agonist ivuxolimab. This rearrangement joins TRBV5-1 to TRBJ1-2; TRBD1 agrees at 8 bases. The receptor comes from an adult with an advanced solid tumor such as melanoma, head and neck, liver or kidney cancer. This chain's CDR3 is CASSETGDGYGYTF. Here the CDR3 DNA reads TGCGCCAGCAGCGAGACAGGGGATGGCTATGGCTACACCTTC.